Below are 14 T cell receptor beta chains sequenced from a single sample in a study of radiation and T cells in renal cell carcinoma (dated by TCRdb to 2020 to 2021). Receptors were amplified or captured by the immunoSEQ multiplex PCR assay. The immuneACCESS repertoire file appears here via TCRdb, limited to in-frame rearrangements. These files lack a portion of the clones; in checked studies, under half of the deficit traces to unresolved V genes, and the cause of the others is not known. The sample yields 90,000 to 95,000 clones; 70% to 85% were counted once. Together, the top ten hold 5% to 8% of the sample. What the time point label conveys for this sample: baseline pretreatment blood. The treatment or condition label, read with the paper, signifies: 15 Gy SBRT to primary tumor, nephrectomy 4 weeks later. The input for sequencing was blood, taken from a patient whose treatment included radiotherapy and nephrectomy. These receptors all come from a man aged 55 to 70 with renal cell carcinoma.

The table lists this clone with a count of one. This sequence joins TRBV7-8 and TRBJ2-3; 9 nucleotides match TRBD2. V lost 11 bases and J lost 9; bases outside the gene matches: 15. The CDR3 contains 14 residues. Germline V gene sequence: CDR1 SGHVS, CDR2 FQNEAQ. The CDR3: CAGTRILAGVTQYF. The DNA for the CDR3 is TGTGCCGGTACACGAATTTTAGCGGGAGTGACGCAGTATTTT.

This rearrangement joins TRBV28 to TRBJ2-5; 7 bases agree with TRBD2. V was pared by 6 bases and J by 4 bases, with 11 bases of the junction left unmatched. The CDR3 runs 15 residues. Looked up from germline, CDR1 is MDHEN and CDR2 is SYDVKM. The CDR3 DNA is TGTGCCAGCAGCACCGGACTAGAGGGCGTAGAGACCCAGTACTTC. It yields the protein CASSTGLEGVETQYF.

The CDR3 DNA is TGTGCCAGCAGTGAGTGGCTAAACACCGGGGAGCTGTTTTTT. Translation: CASSEWLNTGELFF. V usage is TRBV6-1 and J usage is TRBJ2-2, with D hard to call. Germline CDR1 reads MNHNS; CDR2 reads SASEGT. Trimming took off 3 bases at V and 2 bases at J, with 7 bases between the two ends. CDR3 length: 14 amino acids.

The J gene is TRBJ1-3, the V gene TRBV21-1. TRBV21-1 represents a pseudogene. The CDR3 consists of 15 residues. The CDR3 spells CASSNWVEGGNTIYF. The CDR3 bases are TGTGCCAGCAGCAATTGGGTAGAAGGAGGAAACACCATATATTTT.

The chain recombines TRBV27 with TRBJ1-2, with no clear D. Deletions cut 5 bases from V and 3 bases from J, with 10 bases between. From germline, CDR1 is MNHEY and CDR2 SMNVEV (reference sequence). The CDR3 loop spans 13 amino acids. Here the CDR3 DNA reads TGTGCCAGCAGTCCGAGTGGCTACTATGGCTACACCTTC. It specifies CASSPSGYYGYTF.

The genes are TRBV25-1 and TRBJ2-7, with no clear D. The ends were cut back, 2 bases at V and 6 bases at J, with 11 bases in the middle. CDR1 and CDR2 (germline): MGHDK, SYGVNS. The CDR3 is 13 amino acids. The CDR3 reads CASSEPGESEQYF. CDR3 DNA: TGTGCCAGCAGTGAACCCGGAGAAAGCGAGCAGTACTTC.

This clone was observed a handful of times. The CDR3 is CASSRQGAENEQFF. The DNA of the CDR3 is TGTGCCAGCAGCCGACAGGGGGCTGAGAATGAGCAGTTCTTC. The chain employs TRBV27 and TRBJ2-1; TRBD1 matches at 10 bases. Germline-derived CDR1 and CDR2 are MNHEY and SMNVEV (reference sequence). J lost 7 bases, V lost 6 bases, and 6 bases had no gene match. The CDR3 is 14 residues long.

V gene TRBV5-1 combines with J gene TRBJ2-1; no firm D call. CDR1 is SGHRS, CDR2 YFSETQ, per germline. CDR3 length equals 11 residues. Trimming took 3 bases from V and 10 from J, leaving 8 bases between them. CDR3 bases: TGCGCCAGCAGCTCCGACTTCGAGCAGTTCTTC. Residues: CASSSDFEQFF.

This clone came up many times. The chain couples TRBV28 to TRBJ1-5; 8 bases are shared with TRBD1. V lost 2 bases, J lost 1 base, and 10 bases stayed unmatched. This CDR3 contains 18 residues. Germline V lookup: CDR1 MDHEN, CDR2 SYDVKM. The CDR3 bases are TGTGCCAGCAGTTTAGCCAGGGGGCAGGGGGGAAGCAATCAGCCCCAGCATTTT. Translated: CASSLARGQGGSNQPQHF. The full variable domain, its missing parts supplied by reference TRBV28 and TRBJ1-5, is DVKVTQSSRYLVKRTGEKVFLECVQDMDHENMFWYRQDPGLGLRLIYFSYDVKMKEKGDIPEGYSVSREKKERFSLILESASTNQTSMYLCASSLARGQGGSNQPQHFGDGTRLSIL.

Turning to this clone: One base separates it from a far larger clone, so it is likely a read error. The sample holds other DNA sequences that translate to the same CDR3. The genes are TRBV7-9 and TRBJ2-1, with D perhaps matching TRBD1 (5 bases). V was shortened by 2 bases and J by 9 bases, with 8 bases between the two germline ends. The V gene's germline CDR1 is SEHNR and CDR2 FQNEAQ (reference sequence). The CDR3 contains 12 residues. DNA of the CDR3: TGTGCCAGCAGCTTACCAGGGCCTGAGCAGTTCTTC. Amino acids: CASSLPGPEQFF.

The V call is TRBV11-1, the J call TRBJ1-1; D gene ambiguous. The V and J ends lost 5 bases and 3 bases respectively, with 10 bases between them. The CDR3 has 13 amino acids. Germline CDR1 SGHAT, CDR2 FQDESV (reference sequence). The CDR3 is CASSLTRYTEAFF. The CDR3 DNA is TGTGCCAGCAGCCTGACCAGATACACTGAAGCTTTCTTT.

This sequence joins TRBV7-2 and TRBJ2-6, with unresolved D. The V gene lost 0 bases and the J gene lost 4 bases, with 10 bases spanning the gap. CDR1 and CDR2 (germline): SGHTA, FQGNSA. The CDR3 has 16 residues. The CDR3 loop reads CASSLAQVGGANVLTF. The CDR3 nucleotides are TGTGCCAGCAGCTTAGCGCAAGTGGGCGGGGCCAACGTCCTGACTTTC.

Only a few counts were recorded for this clone. CDR3 region: CASSQERQGWDEQFF. CDR3 in DNA: TGTGCCAGCAGCCAAGAAAGACAGGGATGGGATGAGCAGTTCTTC. The rearrangement uses TRBV4-2 and TRBJ2-1; TRBD1 matches at 7 bases. The length of the CDR3 is 15 residues. Germline CDR1 reads LGHNA; CDR2 reads YNFKEQ. J was trimmed by 8 bases and V by 0 bases; bases with no gene match: 7.

This chain's CDR3 is CASSLNLQETQYF. CDR3 DNA sequence: TGCGCCAGCAGCTTGAACCTCCAAGAGACCCAGTACTTC. The genes are TRBV5-1 and TRBJ2-5; D remains unclear. V was cut by 1 base and J by 1 base, with 5 bases left in between. Germline assignment: CDR1 SGHRS and CDR2 YFSETQ. This CDR3 has 13 residues.